The 2 T cell receptor beta chains presented below share a single source sample, sequenced in a study of T cell changes during pregnancy in multiple sclerosis. Assay: immunoSEQ multiplex PCR; the TCRdb copy retains only in-frame clones and omits some. Here the sample spans roughly 32,000 clones, roughly 91% being singletons. Source: CD8+ T cells from peripheral blood mononuclear cells, taken in the second trimester of pregnancy. These receptors came from a female donor in good health, enrolled as a control in a pregnancy study.

This clone appeared a single time. This sequence joins TRBV7-6 and TRBJ1-5; no reliable D call. Germline assignment: CDR1 SGHVS and CDR2 FNYEAQ. The length of the CDR3 is 17 residues. V lost 6 bases, J lost 2 bases, and 20 bases lay in between. In nucleotides, the CDR3 is TGTGCCAGCAGTTTATGGGTGGAGGGTAAGGGCAATCAGCCCCAGCATTTT. This sequence encodes CASSLWVEGKGNQPQHF.

This clone came up a few times. The rearrangement joins TRBV27 to TRBJ2-1; 8 positions agree with TRBD2. Trimming removed 3 bases from V and 7 bases from J; junction bases left unmatched: 14. This CDR3 region has 17 residues. In germline, CDR1 is MNHEY, CDR2 SMNVEV (reference sequence). In DNA form, the CDR3 reads TGTGCCAGCAGTTTCCGGGAGCCGGGACTAGAGGGGAATGAGCAGTTCTTC. The encoded protein is CASSFREPGLEGNEQFF.